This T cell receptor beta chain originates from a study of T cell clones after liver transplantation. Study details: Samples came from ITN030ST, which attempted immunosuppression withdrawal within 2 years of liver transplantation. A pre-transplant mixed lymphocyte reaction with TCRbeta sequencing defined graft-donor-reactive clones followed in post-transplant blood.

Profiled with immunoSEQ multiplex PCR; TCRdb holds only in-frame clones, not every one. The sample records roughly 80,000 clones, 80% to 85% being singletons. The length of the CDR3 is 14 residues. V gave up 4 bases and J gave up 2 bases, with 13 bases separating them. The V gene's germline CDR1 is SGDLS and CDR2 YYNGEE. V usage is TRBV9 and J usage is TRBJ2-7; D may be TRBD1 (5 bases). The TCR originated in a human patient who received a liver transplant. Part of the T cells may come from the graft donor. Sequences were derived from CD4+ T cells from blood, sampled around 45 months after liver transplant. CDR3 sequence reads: CASSPHRTPYEQYF. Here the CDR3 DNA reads TGTGCCAGCAGCCCACATCGGACACCCTACGAGCAGTACTTC.